One sample yielded the 31 T cell receptor beta chains listed below, sequenced in a study of PD-1 blockade in classical Hodgkin lymphoma. Profiling relied on immunoSEQ multiplex PCR, and the TCRdb table lists in-frame clones only, not all of them. The sample shows 17,000 or so clones, around 85% of them seen only once. Every patient experienced relapse after autologous stem cell transplantation, and brentuximab vedotin exposure varied. Negative magnetic selection isolated CD4+ T cells from thawed PBMCs. Sequenced material: CD4+ T cells from blood, taken at baseline. These receptors were taken from a human donor with classical Hodgkin lymphoma.

This chain uses TRBV5-6 with TRBJ2-1, with TRBD2 identical over 9 bases. CDR1 is SGHDT and CDR2 is YYEEEE in the germline V gene. This CDR3 is 16 amino acids long. The trim removed 3 bases at V and 6 bases at J, leaving 10 bases unmatched. The CDR3 here is CASSYFSGGESNEQFF. CDR3 DNA: TGTGCCAGCAGCTACTTTAGCGGGGGAGAAAGCAATGAGCAGTTCTTC.

The CDR3 is CASSSGTVSSGNTIYF. The DNA for the CDR3 is TGTGCCAGCAGCTCTGGGACAGTCAGCTCTGGAAACACCATATATTTT. The chain carries TRBV7-2 and TRBJ1-3; TRBD1 matches at 7 bases. Germline V gene data show CDR1 as SGHTA and CDR2 as FQGNSA. The CDR3 contains 16 residues. With V trimmed by 4 bases and J by 0 bases, 6 bases remained unmatched.

This chain links TRBV5-1 with TRBJ2-1; TRBD2 agrees at 13 bases. With 4 bases clipped from V and 9 bases from J, the junction kept 4 bases outside the gene matches. Germline CDR1 SGHRS, CDR2 YFSETQ. This CDR3 is built from 14 residues. The CDR3 here is CASSRGLAGTEQFF. CDR3 bases: TGCGCCAGCAGCAGGGGACTAGCGGGGACTGAGCAGTTCTTC.

The gene calls are TRBV6-6 and TRBJ2-1; no definite D call. The germline gives CDR1 MNHNY, CDR2 SVGAGI (reference sequence). This CDR3 is built from 15 residues. V was pared by 0 bases and J by 4 bases, with 10 bases between. The CDR3 loop reads CASSYSATNYNEQFF. In DNA form, the CDR3 reads TGTGCCAGCAGTTACTCGGCGACAAATTACAATGAGCAGTTCTTC.

Only one count was recorded for this clone. J is TRBJ2-7 and V is TRBV27; D is perhaps TRBD1 (5 bases). Germline V gene lookup returns CDR1 MNHEY and CDR2 SMNVEV (reference sequence). Deletions cut 4 bases from V and 0 bases from J, with 13 bases between. This CDR3 comprises 15 residues. CDR3 protein: CASSWGLQSSYEQYF. In DNA, the CDR3 is TGTGCCAGCAGTTGGGGCCTCCAATCCTCCTACGAGCAGTACTTC.

Written as DNA, the CDR3 is TGTGCCAGCAGCGTAGACGGCCATCCAGGGGAGCTGTTTTTT. Amino acids: CASSVDGHPGELFF. The chain uses TRBV9 and TRBJ2-2, with unresolved D. CDR3 length: 14 amino acids. Per germline, CDR1 SGDLS and CDR2 YYNGEE. The V gene lost 0 bases and the J gene lost 8 bases, with 11 bases spanning the gap.

This chain's CDR3 is CASSQLPIHRTSGTDTQYF. CDR3 coding DNA: TGCGCCAGCAGCCAGCTCCCCATCCACAGGACTAGCGGCACAGATACGCAGTATTTT. The chain is built from TRBV4-1 and TRBJ2-3, with TRBD2 identical over 9 bases. Losses at the gene ends were 3 bases for V and 1 base for J; bases not matched to a gene: 14. Germline V gene data show CDR1 as MGHRA and CDR2 as YSYEKL. The CDR3 covers 19 residues.

This chain joins TRBV18 and TRBJ2-1; 9 bases are shared with TRBD2. The CDR3 contains 17 residues. The germline CDR1 and CDR2 sequences are KGHSH and LQKENI. With V trimmed by 6 bases and J by 0 bases, 9 bases remained unmatched. The CDR3 DNA follows: TGTGCCAGCTCCCCCCGACTAGCGGCGAGCTCCTACAATGAGCAGTTCTTC. Amino acids: CASSPRLAASSYNEQFF.

This clone turned up a few times. The J gene is TRBJ2-7, the V gene TRBV6-5; possibly TRBD2 for D (5 bases). From germline, CDR1 is MNHEY and CDR2 SVGAGI. This CDR3 spans 13 amino acids. V was trimmed by 3 bases and J by 7 bases, leaving 13 bases between them. For the CDR3, the DNA is TGTGCCAGCAGTTATGATCGGGGTTTAGAGCAGTACTTC. Protein product: CASSYDRGLEQYF.

This chain links TRBV19 with TRBJ2-6, with D unclear. The CDR3 runs to 14 residues. CDR1 and CDR2 (germline): LNHDA, SQIVND (reference sequence). With 4 bases removed from V and 3 bases from J, the gap between germline ends came to 7 bases. For the CDR3, the DNA is TGTGCCAGTAGTAGGGATATTGGGGCCAACGTCCTGACTTTC. It encodes CASSRDIGANVLTF.

This sequence joins TRBV7-9 and TRBJ1-6, with D hard to call. In germline, CDR1 is SEHNR, CDR2 FQNEAQ (reference sequence). With 1 base removed from V and 0 bases from J, the gap between germline ends came to 4 bases. The CDR3 is 15 amino acids. Here the CDR3 reads CASSLGSSYNSPLHF. The CDR3 bases are TGTGCCAGCAGCTTAGGGAGCTCCTATAATTCACCCCTCCACTTT.

The chain uses TRBV9 and TRBJ2-7; D ambiguous. Per the germline V gene, CDR1 is SGDLS and CDR2 is YYNGEE. Trimming cost V 4 bases and J 8 bases, with 22 bases left between them. The CDR3 length is 15 residues. The CDR3 loop is CASSPPDGVPVQQYF. The CDR3 DNA follows: TGTGCCAGCAGCCCCCCGGATGGCGTCCCCGTGCAGCAGTACTTC.

The V and J genes are TRBV5-4 and TRBJ2-7, with 7 nucleotides matching TRBD1. Per the germline V gene, CDR1 is SGHNT and CDR2 is YYREEE (reference sequence). The V gene end was trimmed by 0 bases and the J gene end by 3 bases; junction bases not matched to a gene: 6. The CDR3 covers 15 residues. CDR3 in amino acids: CASSLGQGLYYEQYF. Written as DNA, the CDR3 is TGTGCCAGCAGCTTGGGACAGGGCCTCTACTACGAGCAGTACTTC.

The DNA of the CDR3 is TGTGCCACCAGCAGAGGTATAGGGGACCAGACTGAAGCTTTCTTT. The encoded protein is CATSRGIGDQTEAFF. The chain links TRBV15 to TRBJ1-1; the D gene is possibly TRBD1 (5 bases). CDR3 length: 15 residues. Deletions cut 1 base from V and 5 bases from J, with 14 bases between. CDR1 is LNHNV and CDR2 is YYDKDF in the germline V gene (reference sequence). Looking up the rest from reference TRBV15 and TRBJ1-1 gives the full variable domain: DAMVIQNPRYQVTQFGKPVTLSCSQTLNHNVMYWYQQKSSQAPKLLFHYYDKDFNNEADTPDNFQSRRPNTSFCFLDIRSPGLGDTAMYLCATSRGIGDQTEAFFGQGTRLTVV.

The chain recombines TRBV25-1 with TRBJ2-2; D call uncertain. Germline CDR1 and CDR2: MGHDK and SYGVNS. There are 13 residues in the CDR3. V lost 0 bases and J lost 7, with 6 bases in between. Here the CDR3 DNA reads TGTGCCAGCAGTGAATACGGCGGCGGGGAGCTGTTTTTT. Its protein product is CASSEYGGGELFF.

This chain connects TRBV12-5 to TRBJ1-2, with TRBD1 identical over 7 bases. The CDR3 is made up of 15 amino acids. CDR1 and CDR2 (germline): LGHNT, FRNRAP. The V segment lost 1 base and the J segment 4 bases; nucleotides outside the gene matches: 6. The CDR3 nucleotides are TGTGCTAGTGGTTTGGGGGACAGATTTCTCTATGGCTACACCTTC. Its translation: CASGLGDRFLYGYTF.

This rearrangement joins TRBV7-3 to TRBJ1-2, with no clear D. The CDR3 is made up of 16 amino acids. The germline gives CDR1 SGHTA, CDR2 FQGTGA. The ends were cut back, 1 base at V and 5 bases at J, with 17 bases in the middle. CDR3 residues: CASSLNPGIPLYGYTF. CDR3 coding DNA: TGTGCCAGCAGCTTAAACCCCGGTATCCCTCTTTATGGCTACACCTTC.

The genes are TRBV6-5 and TRBJ1-3; tentative D call: TRBD1 (5 bases). The CDR3 spans 15 residues. CDR1 and CDR2 from the germline V gene are MNHEY and SVGAGI. Trimming took 5 bases from V and 4 from J, leaving 15 bases between them. CDR3 region: CASSPTGRRGNTIYF. CDR3 coding DNA: TGTGCCAGCAGTCCAACAGGCCGCAGGGGAAACACCATATATTTT.

The chain links TRBV5-1 to TRBJ1-4; no clear D. The CDR3 spans 15 residues. V lost 2 bases and J 3 bases, leaving 11 bases between the germline ends. Per germline, CDR1 SGHRS and CDR2 YFSETQ. The CDR3 sequence: CASSFRGGPNEKLFF. For the CDR3, the DNA is TGCGCCAGCAGCTTCCGCGGAGGCCCTAATGAAAAACTGTTTTTT.

The chain couples TRBV14 to TRBJ2-3; 7 positions agree with TRBD2. The length of the CDR3 is 17 residues. Unmatched junction bases numbered 6, after V lost 0 bases and J lost 0 bases. The germline CDR1 and CDR2 sequences are SGHDN and FVKESK. DNA of the CDR3: TGTGCCAGCAGCCAAGACCGGGGGACTACTAGCACAGATACGCAGTATTTT. Encoded protein: CASSQDRGTTSTDTQYF.

This chain joins TRBV7-3 and TRBJ2-7; TRBD1 aligns across 7 bases. J lost 3 bases, V lost 2 bases, and 1 base had no gene match. Germline CDR1 and CDR2: SGHTA and FQGTGA. The CDR3 is 13 amino acids. CDR3 region: CASSLQGDYEQYF. CDR3 DNA: TGTGCCAGCAGCTTACAGGGGGACTACGAGCAGTACTTC.

The chain joins TRBV7-6 to TRBJ2-2; the D call may be TRBD1 or TRBD2 (6 bases each). V was pared by 4 bases and J by 4 bases, with 13 bases between. This CDR3 region has 15 residues. Per the germline V gene, CDR1 is SGHVS and CDR2 is FNYEAQ. CDR3 nucleotide sequence: TGTGCCAGCAGCTCCATGAGGGGGGCCACCGGGGAGCTGTTTTTT. Its protein product is CASSSMRGATGELFF.

This sequence joins TRBV29-1 and TRBJ2-3; D gene unclear. The CDR3 runs to 12 residues. Germline CDR1 and CDR2: SQVTM and ANQGSEA. The V gene lost 0 bases and the J gene lost 2 bases, with 3 bases spanning the gap. CDR3 sequence reads: CSVEDDTDTQYF. In DNA form, the CDR3 reads TGCAGCGTTGAAGATGACACAGATACGCAGTATTTT.

The V call is TRBV19, the J call TRBJ1-1; 7 nucleotides match TRBD1. Trimming cost V 6 bases and J 0 bases; bases outside gene matches: 10. CDR3 length equals 16 residues. Germline V CDR1 and CDR2: LNHDA, SQIVND (reference sequence). CDR3 in DNA: TGTGCCAGTAGACAACAGTCAGGGGGAATGAACACTGAAGCTTTCTTT. Translating gives CASRQQSGGMNTEAFF.

The chain employs TRBV6-1 and TRBJ1-2, with 9 nucleotides matching TRBD1. J lost 4 bases, V lost 6 bases, and 3 bases had no gene match. The CDR3 covers 13 residues. Germline values: CDR1 MNHNS, CDR2 SASEGT. The CDR3 coding sequence is TGTGCCAGCAGGGACAGGGGTGCCTATGGCTACACCTTC. Encoded protein: CASRDRGAYGYTF.

The chain uses TRBV9 and TRBJ2-3; D remains ambiguous. With 0 bases removed from V and 2 bases from J, the gap between germline ends came to 4 bases. Per germline, CDR1 SGDLS and CDR2 YYNGEE. This CDR3 contains 13 residues. The CDR3 here is CASSVGDTDTQYF. CDR3 in DNA: TGTGCCAGCAGCGTAGGAGACACAGATACGCAGTATTTT.

The chain is built from TRBV11-1 and TRBJ2-3; D remains unclear. The CDR3 contains 11 residues. CDR1 is SGHAT, CDR2 FQDESV, per germline (reference sequence). Trimming removed 4 bases at V and 2 bases at J, with 1 base between. This CDR3 is CASSYTDTQYF. The CDR3 DNA sequence: TGTGCCAGCAGCTACACAGATACGCAGTATTTT.

The V and J genes are TRBV27 and TRBJ1-2; 9 bases map to TRBD1. Germline CDR1 reads MNHEY; CDR2 reads SMNVEV (reference sequence). This CDR3 is built from 15 residues. The V and J ends lost 7 bases and 4 bases, in that order; junction bases with no gene match: 10. As DNA, the CDR3 is TGTGCCAGCACCTTAATGACAGGGGGTGCCTATGGCTACACCTTC. It specifies CASTLMTGGAYGYTF.

This clone appeared a single time. The rearrangement uses TRBV10-3 and TRBJ1-5, with 8 nucleotides matching TRBD1. The CDR3 is 13 residues long. V shed 10 bases, J shed 3 bases, and the junction held 5 bases outside the gene matches. Per germline, CDR1 ENHRY and CDR2 SYGVKD. CDR3: CATTTGVNQPQHF. The CDR3 DNA sequence: TGTGCCACGACGACAGGGGTCAATCAGCCCCAGCATTTT.

This chain links TRBV10-3 with TRBJ2-2; the match to TRBD1 covers 7 bases. Germline lookup yields CDR1 ENHRY and CDR2 SYGVKD. The CDR3 totals 16 residues. After removal of 0 bases from V and 3 bases from J, the junction contained 4 bases not matched to a gene. The CDR3: CAISESTGPYTGELFF. For the CDR3, the DNA is TGTGCCATCAGTGAGTCGACAGGGCCCTACACCGGGGAGCTGTTTTTT.

CDR3 bases: TGTGCCAGCAGTGAACTCCCCGCGCGGGCGGACCTCACAGATACGCAGTATTTT. Amino acids: CASSELPARADLTDTQYF. The chain employs TRBV25-1 and TRBJ2-3, with D possibly being TRBD2 (5 bases). This CDR3 has 18 amino acids. Germline loops: CDR1 MGHDK, CDR2 SYGVNS. Trimming pared 2 bases from V and 2 bases from J, leaving 20 bases between.